This TCR beta chain comes out of a study of OX40 agonist ivuxolimab in advanced cancers. Overall study results and limits: The average count of expanded clones was higher among CD8+ T cells than among CD4+.

With regard to this clone: The antigen is unknown.

Profiled with immunoSEQ multiplex PCR; TCRdb holds only in-frame clones, not every one. The sample consists of just over 45,000 clones, over 90% of them appearing once. V lost 0 bases, J lost 2 bases, and 6 bases lay in between. Germline lookup yields CDR1 SGDLS and CDR2 YYNGEE. The CDR3 sequence is 13 residues long. The material was CD4+ or CD8+ T cells sorted from blood, obtained in a trial of the OX40 agonist ivuxolimab. The origin of this receptor is an adult with an advanced solid tumor such as melanoma, head and neck, liver or kidney cancer. The chain couples TRBV9 to TRBJ2-7; D unresolved. CDR3 in amino acids: CASSVAQAYEQYF. In DNA form, the CDR3 reads TGTGCCAGCAGCGTAGCGCAGGCCTACGAGCAGTACTTC.